The clone carrying this TCR beta chain showed up many times. Via MiXCR, TCRdb re-called the 5' RACE reads, giving one row per CDR3 protein. The sample lists 500,000 to 600,000 distinct CDR3 sequences, around 20% occurring once. These data come from a study of identical twins. This sample was also put to use in a study of T cells expressing NK-cell markers.

The sample was CD4+ T cells sorted from blood. The clonotype originates from a woman between 18 and 29 years old in good health.

The CDR3 loop reads CASGGTGLANTEAFF. The CDR3 DNA is TGTGCCAGCGGGGGAACGGGATTAGCGAACACTGAAGCTTTCTTT. J is TRBJ1-1 and V is TRBV2; TRBD1 is a possible D gene (5 bases). With 8 bases removed from V and 1 base from J, the gap between germline ends came to 17 bases. The CDR3 runs 15 residues. Germline V gene sequence: CDR1 SNHLY, CDR2 FYNNEI.